This TCR beta chain was sequenced in a study of early T cells in non-severe SARS-CoV-2 infection (dated by TCRdb to the early 2020s). As for the study more broadly: TCR sequencing used bulk RNA from unsorted whole blood, so alpha and beta chains could not be paired.

Ten or more counts support this clonotype. Its target antigen remains unknown. Qualities for individual bases were not recorded, and no much larger clone is one base off. Library prep was done by 5' RACE. The sequencer listed for this sample is NextSeq 500. Unique molecular identifiers were attached to individual cDNA molecules in the TCR library protocol so that sequencing error and PCR bias could be corrected. Both TCR alpha and beta chains were sequenced, and tight co-correlation was observed between alpha and beta sequence abundances in each sample. The authors' pipeline ran thus. Decombinator V4 was used to annotate the V gene, J gene and CDR3 of the TCR sequences. TCRs were defined as expanded if a significant change between any two time points was detected under a Poisson model with p below 0.0001. TCR abundances were normalised to the total number of TCRs sequenced in each sample and reported as counts per million. VDJdb, accessed 1 November 2021, was searched for CMV, EBV and SARS-CoV-2 annotated TCRs, with TCRs annotated for multiple antigens excluded. Clones were called with MiXCR by TCRdb after fastp trimmed the public reads at Q25, and only in-frame beta chains were retained. One record per CDR3 amino acid sequence lists the most common genes and DNA. TCRdb's processing, not the authors', yielded these V and J calls. The sample yields fewer than 40,000 distinct CDR3 sequences; 3.5% to 5% were counted once. The ten top clones hold roughly 5.5% of the sample.

General findings and caveats noted by the study authors: VDJdb matching was skewed toward anti-spike CD8 responses and likely underestimated virus-specific expansions by missing private and CD4 specificities.

A case-control design nested within a healthcare worker cohort in London, UK, was used, with weekly nasopharyngeal swab PCR tests and blood sampling performed. Healthcare workers were recruited between 23 and 31 March 2020, during the week of the UK lockdown, and were followed weekly for up to roughly 15 weeks. The sequenced material came from whole blood. The source is an adult who was a healthcare worker with PCR-confirmed SARS-CoV-2 infection or an uninfected control (not recorded which).

The CDR3 protein sequence reads: CASSPMDSQNSPLHF. The nucleotides are TGTGCCAGCTCACCAATGGACTCCCAGAATTCACCCCTCCACTTT. The V gene is TRBV18 and the J gene is TRBJ1-6, with an unclear D gene assignment. Taken from the germline V gene, the CDR1 and CDR2 loops are KGHSH and LQKENI. The CDR3 goes from the cysteine to the phenylalanine over 15 residues. The CDR3 DNA has 45 bases and is translated from base 1. V and J lose 2 bases and 7 bases, and a span of 12 bases separates them.